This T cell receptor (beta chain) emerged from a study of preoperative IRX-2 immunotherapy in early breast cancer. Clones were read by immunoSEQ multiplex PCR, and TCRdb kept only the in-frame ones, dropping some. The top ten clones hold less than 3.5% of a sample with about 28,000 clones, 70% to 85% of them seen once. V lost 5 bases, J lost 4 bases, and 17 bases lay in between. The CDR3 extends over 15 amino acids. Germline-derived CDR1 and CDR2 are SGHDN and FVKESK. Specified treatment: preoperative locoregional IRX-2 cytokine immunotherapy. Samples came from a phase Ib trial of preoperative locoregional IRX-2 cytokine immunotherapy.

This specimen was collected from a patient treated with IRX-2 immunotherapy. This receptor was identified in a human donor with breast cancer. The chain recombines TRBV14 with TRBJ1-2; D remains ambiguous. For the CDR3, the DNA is TGTGCCAGCAGCGCGGCGTCCGGGATGGGCTATGGCTACACCTTC. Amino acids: CASSAASGMGYGYTF.